The 11 T cell receptor beta chains presented below share a single source sample, sequenced in a study of low-dose radiotherapy and immunotherapy resistance in tumors. Indicated time point: after trial treatment. Treatment: LDRT plus nivolumab, ipilimumab, low-dose cyclophosphamide and aspirin (RACIN trial). First-strand cDNA used TRAV- and TRBV-specific primers, covering alpha and beta chains. TCR amplification ran approximately 22 PCR cycles using constant-region and V-primer adapter primers. TCRdb re-derived calls from the reads in MiXCR, one entry per CDR3 protein. The table lists about 39,000 distinct CDR3 sequences, around 21% of them singletons, with 9.2% in the top ten. This specimen was PBMCs, taken after low-dose radiotherapy plus immunotherapy. The receptor source for this set is a female donor with ovarian cancer.

In this sample, this clonotype turned up many times. The chain combines TRBV20-1 with TRBJ1-2; no clear D. This CDR3 has 13 residues. Trimming shortened V by 2 bases and J by 3 bases, and 10 bases separated the two germline ends. Germline V gene data show CDR1 as DFQATT and CDR2 as SNEGSKA (reference sequence). CDR3 bases: TGCAGTGCTAGACGTCGCGGATACTATGGCTACACCTTC. It is translated as CSARRRGYYGYTF.

This clonotype came up a few times. J is TRBJ2-3 and V is TRBV19; TRBD2 aligns across 10 bases. V dropped 10 bases and J dropped 4; count of bases not matched to a gene: 5. This CDR3 spans 13 amino acids. In germline, CDR1 is LNHDA, CDR2 SQIVND (reference sequence). For the CDR3, the DNA is TGTGCCACCCTAGCGGGGGCCCCAGATACGCAGTATTTT. This sequence encodes CATLAGAPDTQYF.

This clonotype was observed at least ten times. This chain connects TRBV12-3 or TRBV12-4 to TRBJ2-7; 7 bases match TRBD1. The J segment lost 7 bases and the V segment lost 6 bases, leaving 15 bases of the junction unmatched. CDR3 length equals 15 residues. CDR3 residues: CASSIRDSVLVEQYF. For the CDR3, the DNA is TGTGCCAGCAGCATTCGGGACAGCGTATTGGTGGAGCAGTACTTC.

This clonotype was seen at least ten times. This chain links TRBV9 with TRBJ2-1, with 9 bases lining up with TRBD2. The germline gives CDR1 SGDLS, CDR2 YYNGEE. The CDR3 has 16 amino acids. The V and J ends lost 0 bases and 2 bases, in that order; junction bases with no gene match: 3. The CDR3 spells CASSVVGGGAYNEQFF. The CDR3 DNA reads as TGTGCCAGCAGCGTAGTCGGCGGGGGGGCCTACAATGAGCAGTTCTTC.

The rearrangement joins TRBV28 to TRBJ2-5; 12 nucleotides match TRBD1. This CDR3 contains 17 residues. Germline loops: CDR1 MDHEN, CDR2 SYDVKM. The ends lost 1 base at V and 5 bases at J; junction bases unmatched: 8. CDR3 nucleotide sequence: TGTGCCAGCAGTTTATTTGGGACAGGGGGCGAATTGGAGACCCAGTACTTC. Amino acid sequence: CASSLFGTGGELETQYF.

V is TRBV12-5 and J is TRBJ1-1; the D gene is possibly TRBD1 (6 bases). In germline, CDR1 is LGHNT, CDR2 FRNRAP. This CDR3 spans 13 amino acids. The germline V and J ends were trimmed by 3 bases and 1 base, with 6 bases remaining between them. CDR3 amino acids: CASGLQGNTEAFF. In nucleotides, the CDR3 is TGTGCTAGTGGTTTACAGGGGAACACTGAAGCTTTCTTT.

This clonotype occurred many times. This sequence joins TRBV19 and TRBJ1-1; TRBD1 agrees at 7 bases. The CDR3 length is 13 residues. After removal of 7 bases from V and 5 bases from J, the junction contained 7 bases not matched to a gene. The germline gives CDR1 LNHDA, CDR2 SQIVND (reference sequence). CDR3 bases: TGTGCCAGTACGGACAGGACAAGGACTGAAGCTTTCTTT. Its translation is CASTDRTRTEAFF.

In its sample, this clonotype was seen many times. The gene calls are TRBV28 and TRBJ2-2, with D perhaps TRBD1 (5 bases). Germline V gene sequence: CDR1 MDHEN, CDR2 SYDVKM. V was pared by 4 bases and J by 4 bases, with 10 bases between. This CDR3 spans 14 amino acids. The DNA of the CDR3 is TGTGCCAGCAGTTCCGGACACGCCACCGGGGAGCTGTTTTTT. This encodes CASSSGHATGELFF.

This clonotype has at least ten counts. This chain links TRBV6-5 with TRBJ2-5; 7 bases match TRBD1. The V gene's germline CDR1 is MNHEY and CDR2 SVGAGI. This CDR3 has 14 amino acids. V shed 5 bases, J shed 5 bases, and the junction held 8 bases outside the gene matches. CDR3 DNA sequence: TGTGCCAGCAGTCCGGGACAGCGGAGGGAGACCCAGTACTTC. It specifies CASSPGQRRETQYF.

At least ten counts were recorded for this clonotype. The genes are TRBV6-5 and TRBJ1-2; 11 bases match TRBD1. With 6 bases clipped from V and 8 bases from J, the junction kept 14 bases outside the gene matches. This CDR3 region has 16 residues. Looked up from germline, CDR1 is MNHEY and CDR2 is SVGAGI. CDR3 loop: CASSSVPGQGGQGYTF. CDR3 nucleotides: TGTGCCAGCAGCTCCGTCCCGGGACAGGGGGGTCAGGGCTACACCTTC.

This clonotype has a count of ten or more. The chain is built from TRBV25-1 and TRBJ1-1, with 9 bases matching TRBD1. From germline, CDR1 is MGHDK and CDR2 SYGVNS. This CDR3 comprises 14 residues. J lost 3 bases, V lost 6 bases, and 5 bases had no gene match. The CDR3 sequence is CASRGTGKDTEAFF. The CDR3 region has the DNA TGTGCCAGCAGGGGGACAGGGAAGGACACTGAAGCTTTCTTT.